These 23 T cell receptor beta chains share one sample of origin, sequenced in a study of shared clonotypes between healthy human individuals. Generated by immunoSEQ multiplex PCR, the TCRdb table keeps only in-frame clones and is missing some. The table records roughly 520,000 clones, roughly 95% of them present only once. The sequencing input was naive CD4+ T cells sorted from blood. The subset was: CD45RA+ positively selected. These receptor sequences come from a woman aged 30 to 39 in good health.

The chain is built from TRBV28 and TRBJ2-3; 9 nucleotides agree with TRBD1. CDR1 MDHEN and CDR2 SYDVKM come from the germline V gene. V gave up 1 base and J gave up 4 bases; unmatched junction bases: 6. The CDR3 is 16 residues long. CDR3 in amino acids: CASSLYGQGRADTQYF. The CDR3 DNA sequence: TGTGCCAGCAGTTTATACGGACAGGGGAGGGCAGATACGCAGTATTTT.

This chain joins TRBV5-1 and TRBJ2-1; 14 nucleotides agree with TRBD2. CDR3 size: 16 residues. V was pared by 0 bases and J by 8 bases, with 4 bases of the junction left unmatched. Germline CDR1 SGHRS, CDR2 YFSETQ. CDR3 sequence reads: CASSLVGTSGSYEQFF. The DNA of the CDR3 is TGCGCCAGCAGCTTGGTCGGGACTAGCGGGAGTTATGAGCAGTTCTTC.

The chain recombines TRBV27 with TRBJ2-1, with a possible D match to TRBD1 (8 bases). V lost 3 bases to trimming and J lost 9 bases, with 12 bases between them. Germline V lookup: CDR1 MNHEY, CDR2 SMNVEV (reference sequence). The CDR3 is made up of 13 amino acids. Here the CDR3 DNA reads TGTGCCAGCAGTTTTAACAGGGGGGGTGAGCAGTTCTTC. Protein: CASSFNRGGEQFF.

The chain uses TRBV5-8 and TRBJ2-5; D remains unclear. TRBJ2-7 explains the end of the DNA better; the J call may be wrong. The germline V gene encodes CDR1 SGHTS and CDR2 YDEGEE. CDR3 size: 11 residues. In DNA, the CDR3 is TGTGCCAGCAGCTCCTCCTACGAGCAGTACTTC. Encoded protein: CASSSSYEQYF.

The V call is TRBV10-1, the J call TRBJ2-1; 7 bases are shared with TRBD2. This CDR3 is 16 amino acids long. Per the germline V gene, CDR1 is WNHNN and CDR2 is SYGVQD (reference sequence). The ends lost 2 bases at V and 7 bases at J; junction bases unmatched: 11. The CDR3 nucleotides are TGCGCCAGCAGTGAGGGCCAGGGTAGCGGGTGGAATGAGCAGTTCTTC. It codes for CASSEGQGSGWNEQFF.

This chain uses TRBV7-2 with TRBJ2-3, with 9 bases that match TRBD1. V lost 8 bases and J lost 0; bases outside the gene matches: 18. The germline V gene encodes CDR1 SGHTA and CDR2 FQGNSA. The CDR3 runs to 19 residues. CDR3 nucleotides: TGTGCCAGCGCCCTCACGGGGGGACAGGGTCTTTCTAGCACAGATACGCAGTATTTT. It specifies CASALTGGQGLSSTDTQYF.

This clone has only one observation. The V and J genes are TRBV28 and TRBJ1-4, with D unresolved. This CDR3 is 16 amino acids long. From germline, CDR1 is MDHEN and CDR2 SYDVKM. Deletions cut 4 bases from V and 4 bases from J, with 16 bases between. The DNA of the CDR3 is TGTGCCAGCAGTTCCTGGGAGGGCCTGGATAATGAAAAACTGTTTTTT. Its translation is CASSSWEGLDNEKLFF. Together with reference TRBV28 and TRBJ1-4, the CDR3 gives the full variable domain: DVKVTQSSRYLVKRTGEKVFLECVQDMDHENMFWYRQDPGLGLRLIYFSYDVKMKEKGDIPEGYSVSREKKERFSLILESASTNQTSMYLCASSSWEGLDNEKLFFGSGTQLSVL.

The chain carries TRBV5-1 and TRBJ2-7; 9 positions agree with TRBD1. CDR1 SGHRS and CDR2 YFSETQ come from the germline V gene. The CDR3 consists of 15 residues. Trimming cost V 0 bases and J 4 bases; bases outside gene matches: 5. The CDR3 nucleotides read TGCGCCAGCAGCTTGGACTTCGGACAGGGGTACGAGCAGTACTTC. Its protein is CASSLDFGQGYEQYF.

The chain couples TRBV30 to TRBJ1-2, with D possibly being TRBD1 (6 bases). V gave up 4 bases and J gave up 2 bases, with 14 bases separating them. The CDR3 extends over 14 amino acids. In germline, CDR1 is GTSNPN, CDR2 SVGIG (reference sequence). CDR3 in amino acids: CAWMEGGRNYGYTF. The DNA for the CDR3 is TGTGCCTGGATGGAAGGGGGGCGCAACTATGGCTACACCTTC. The full variable domain, completed using reference TRBV30 and TRBJ1-2, is SQTIHQWPATLVQPVGSPLSLECTVEGTSNPNLYWYRQAAGRGLQLLFYSVGIGQISSEVPQNLSASRPQDRQFILSSKKLLLSDSGFYLCAWMEGGRNYGYTFGSGTRLTVV.

The chain joins TRBV5-1 to TRBJ2-7; D not resolved. Looked up from germline, CDR1 is SGHRS and CDR2 is YFSETQ. The CDR3 totals 15 residues. V lost 5 bases and J 0 bases, leaving 15 bases between the germline ends. The CDR3: CASSPNGGLSYEQYF. The CDR3 bases are TGCGCCAGCAGTCCGAATGGCGGTCTCTCCTACGAGCAGTACTTC.

The chain recombines TRBV5-1 with TRBJ2-5; 7 positions agree with TRBD2. The CDR3 loop spans 14 amino acids. Germline V gives CDR1 SGHRS, CDR2 YFSETQ. With V trimmed by 5 bases and J by 1 base, 5 bases remained unmatched. CDR3 sequence: CASRRGGAQETQYF. CDR3 DNA: TGCGCCAGCAGGAGGGGAGGGGCCCAAGAGACCCAGTACTTC.

A single count supports this clone. The genes are TRBV18 and TRBJ2-7; 8 bases agree with TRBD1. V lost 6 bases to trimming and J lost 5 bases; unmatched junction nucleotides: 9. This CDR3 has 14 residues. Germline V lookup: CDR1 KGHSH, CDR2 LQKENI. The CDR3 coding sequence is TGTGCCAGCTCGCGCGGATCGGACAGGGACGAGCAGTACTTC. It specifies CASSRGSDRDEQYF.

This clone was found once. The chain joins TRBV28 to TRBJ2-5; 13 bases match TRBD2. The junction had 8 bases not matched to a gene; V was cut back by 5 bases and J by 5 bases. Per the germline V gene, CDR1 is MDHEN and CDR2 is SYDVKM. The CDR3 sequence is 16 residues long. The CDR3 region has the DNA TGTGCCAGCAGTCCGCGACTAGCGGGAGGAGGGGAGACCCAGTACTTC. It codes for CASSPRLAGGGETQYF.

The chain uses TRBV14 and TRBJ2-5; D is unresolved. CDR3 size: 15 residues. V was clipped by 0 bases and J by 2 bases, with 10 bases between them. Germline V lookup: CDR1 SGHDN, CDR2 FVKESK. CDR3 loop: CASSQDWSGQETQYF. The CDR3 DNA sequence: TGTGCCAGCAGCCAAGACTGGTCAGGACAAGAGACCCAGTACTTC.

The chain employs TRBV28 and TRBJ1-1; D uncertain. V was shortened by 6 bases and J by 0 bases, with 5 bases between the two germline ends. Germline CDR1 is MDHEN and CDR2 is SYDVKM. The CDR3 consists of 12 residues. The CDR3 is CASRLVNTEAFF. CDR3 in DNA: TGTGCCAGCAGACTGGTGAACACTGAAGCTTTCTTT.

The chain employs TRBV7-9 and TRBJ2-7; D may match TRBD1 or TRBD2 (5 bases each). The germline V and J ends were trimmed by 3 bases and 7 bases, with 13 bases remaining between them. This CDR3 contains 13 residues. CDR1 and CDR2 from the germline V gene are SEHNR and FQNEAQ (reference sequence). The CDR3 DNA is TGTGCCAGCAGCTTTGGGACCAGTCGGGAGCAGTACTTC. Protein product: CASSFGTSREQYF.

The rearrangement uses TRBV19 and TRBJ1-1; 9 bases are a match to TRBD1. Germline V gene lookup returns CDR1 LNHDA and CDR2 SQIVND (reference sequence). With V trimmed by 6 bases and J by 5 bases, 4 bases remained unmatched. The CDR3 length is 13 residues. This CDR3 is CASRRGTGTEAFF. As DNA, the CDR3 is TGTGCCAGTAGGCGCGGGACAGGGACTGAAGCTTTCTTT.

The chain recombines TRBV5-4 with TRBJ2-7; 7 positions agree with TRBD1. The CDR3 covers 15 residues. Looked up from germline, CDR1 is SGHNT and CDR2 is YYREEE (reference sequence). V shed 2 bases, J shed 0 bases, and the junction held 5 bases outside the gene matches. The CDR3 DNA follows: TGTGCCAGCAGCTTCTTTGACAGGGACTCCTACGAGCAGTACTTC. Translated: CASSFFDRDSYEQYF.

This clone was counted a single time. This sequence joins TRBV28 and TRBJ1-5; TRBD1 might be the D (5 bases). The ends were cut back, 6 bases at V and 9 bases at J, with 9 bases in the middle. CDR3 length: 11 amino acids. Germline V gives CDR1 MDHEN, CDR2 SYDVKM. CDR3 DNA: TGTGCCAGCAGCCTGGGGCGGCCCCAGCATTTT. Its protein product is CASSLGRPQHF.

This clone is a singleton in its sample. The chain carries TRBV5-1 and TRBJ2-3, with unresolved D. Per germline, CDR1 SGHRS and CDR2 YFSETQ. The CDR3 extends over 15 amino acids. V was pared by 0 bases and J by 0 bases, with 8 bases between. CDR3 residues: CASSLDYTSTDTQYF. CDR3 bases: TGCGCCAGCAGCTTGGACTACACTAGCACAGATACGCAGTATTTT. Based on the CDR3 plus reference TRBV5-1 and TRBJ2-3, the full variable domain is KAGVTQTPRYLIKTRGQQVTLSCSPISGHRSVSWYQQTPGQGLQFLFEYFSETQRNKGNFPGRFSGRQFSNSRSEMNVSTLELGDSALYLCASSLDYTSTDTQYFGPGTRLTVL.

The rearrangement links TRBV27 to TRBJ1-2; TRBD1 agrees at 9 bases. V shed 4 bases and J 2 bases; nucleotides not matched to a gene: 11. The CDR3 consists of 17 residues. CDR1 and CDR2 (germline): MNHEY, SMNVEV (reference sequence). The CDR3 coding sequence is TGTGCCAGCAGTTCCCGACAGGGGGGTGGGGGGAACTATGGCTACACCTTC. Translation: CASSSRQGGGGNYGYTF.

The V call is TRBV4-3, the J call TRBJ2-7, with D tentatively TRBD1 (6 bases). V lost 1 base and J 3 bases, leaving 10 bases between the germline ends. CDR3 size: 14 residues. Germline CDR1 LGHNA, CDR2 YSLEER. The CDR3 loop is CASSQAPTGYEQYF. The CDR3 DNA follows: TGCGCCAGCAGCCAAGCCCCGACAGGCTACGAGCAGTACTTC.

The chain links TRBV18 to TRBJ2-7; possible D gene TRBD2, 5 bases. The CDR3 sequence is 17 residues long. V was cut by 4 bases and J by 0 bases, with 19 bases left in between. From germline, CDR1 is KGHSH and CDR2 LQKENI. This chain's CDR3 is CASSRPDLARSSYEQYF. The CDR3 DNA follows: TGTGCCAGCTCACGACCAGATCTAGCTCGGAGCTCCTACGAGCAGTACTTC.